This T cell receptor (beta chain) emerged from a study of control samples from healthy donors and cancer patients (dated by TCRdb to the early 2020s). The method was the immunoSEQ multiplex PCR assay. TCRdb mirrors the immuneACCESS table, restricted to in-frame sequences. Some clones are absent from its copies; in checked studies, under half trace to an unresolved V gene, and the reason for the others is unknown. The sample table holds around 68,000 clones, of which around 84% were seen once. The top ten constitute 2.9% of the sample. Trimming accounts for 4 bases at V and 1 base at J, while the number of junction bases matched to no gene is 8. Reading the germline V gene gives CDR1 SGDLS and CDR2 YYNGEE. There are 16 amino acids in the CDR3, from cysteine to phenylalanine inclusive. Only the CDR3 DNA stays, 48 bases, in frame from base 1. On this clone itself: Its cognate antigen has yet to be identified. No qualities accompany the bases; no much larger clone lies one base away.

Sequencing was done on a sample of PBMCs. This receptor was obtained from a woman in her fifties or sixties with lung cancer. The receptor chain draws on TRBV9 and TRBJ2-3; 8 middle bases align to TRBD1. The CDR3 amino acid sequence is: CASSPHADRGTDTQYF. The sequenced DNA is TGTGCCAGCAGCCCGCATGCGGACAGGGGCACAGATACGCAGTATTTT.